These 13 T cell receptor beta chains were all obtained from the same sample, sequenced in a study of vaccination and CD4 T cells after COVID-19. The treatment was: roughly 11-day PBMC culture with coronavirus spike peptide pools or control peptides (ViraFEST assay). Their antigens remain unidentified. The assay that was used to sequence DNA from cultured CD4+ T cells was the Oncomine TCR Beta short-read assay. MiXCR was run by TCRdb on the PCR reads, yielding one entry per CDR3 protein. This table holds more than 13,000 distinct CDR3 sequences, around 43% found once. The sequenced material came from CD4+ T cells from blood, cultured in vitro. These receptors came from a human donor who had recovered from COVID-19.

This clonotype has more than one count but fewer than ten. V is TRBV6-1 and J is TRBJ2-3; 11 bases are shared with TRBD2. From germline, CDR1 is MNHNS and CDR2 SASEGT. The CDR3 has 16 residues. J gave up 2 bases and V 8 bases, and 9 bases lay outside the gene matches. The CDR3 is CASSTGTSGFTDTQYF. CDR3 nucleotide sequence: TGTGCCAGCTCTACCGGGACTAGCGGTTTCACAGATACGCAGTATTTT.

This chain connects TRBV20-1 to TRBJ2-1; 8 bases agree with TRBD2. From germline, CDR1 is DFQATT and CDR2 SNEGSKA (reference sequence). The CDR3 loop spans 15 amino acids. The V segment lost 3 bases and the J segment 7 bases; nucleotides outside the gene matches: 11. CDR3 amino acids: CSARPPGLVGNEQFF. In DNA, the CDR3 is TGCAGTGCTAGGCCACCGGGACTAGTCGGTAATGAGCAGTTCTTC.

This chain connects TRBV6-2 or TRBV6-3 to TRBJ2-3; D ambiguous. Looked up from germline, CDR1 is MNHEY and CDR2 is SVGEGT. Trimming pared 6 bases from V and 0 bases from J, leaving 25 bases between. The CDR3 is 19 residues long. The CDR3 DNA sequence: TGTGCCAGCAGGGGTCGAGGCTACGGCCTAGGCCATAGCACAGATACGCAGTATTTT. It specifies CASRGRGYGLGHSTDTQYF.

The sample holds a few counts of this clonotype. This chain connects TRBV5-1 to TRBJ2-1, with TRBD2 identical over 9 bases. Per the germline V gene, CDR1 is SGHRS and CDR2 is YFSETQ. CDR3 size: 16 residues. Trimming removed 0 bases from V and 7 bases from J; junction bases left unmatched: 8. Written as DNA, the CDR3 is TGCGCCAGCAGCTTGGGGTCTAGCGGGATTGAGAATGAGCAGTTCTTC. This encodes CASSLGSSGIENEQFF.

This clonotype has just a few counts. The V gene is TRBV15, the J gene TRBJ2-7; unclear D gene. Germline CDR1 reads LNHNV; CDR2 reads YYDKDF (reference sequence). V was clipped by 0 bases and J by 0 bases, with 3 bases between them. There are 13 residues in the CDR3. The CDR3 DNA sequence: TGTGCCACCAGCAGAGATACCTCCTACGAGCAGTACTTC. Protein sequence: CATSRDTSYEQYF.

The rearrangement joins TRBV28 to TRBJ2-1; 10 bases agree with TRBD2. The ends lost 6 bases at V and 1 base at J; junction bases unmatched: 6. This CDR3 contains 16 residues. Germline V gene data show CDR1 as MDHEN and CDR2 as SYDVKM. The CDR3 protein is CASRVGLAESYNEQFF. The CDR3 nucleotides are TGTGCCAGCAGAGTCGGACTAGCGGAGTCCTACAATGAGCAGTTCTTC.

The chain uses TRBV11-1 and TRBJ2-4, with 7 bases that match TRBD2. Germline CDR1 SGHAT, CDR2 FQDESV (reference sequence). With 4 bases clipped from V and 4 bases from J, the junction kept 1 base outside the gene matches. This CDR3 has 13 residues. The CDR3 DNA reads TGTGCCAGCAGCTCGGGGGGTAAAAACATTCAGTACTTC. Residues: CASSSGGKNIQYF.

This clonotype was observed a single time. DNA for the CDR3: TGCGCCAGCAGCTTGGAGGCCGGGCGGGGACAAGAGACCCAGTACTTC. Translated: CASSLEAGRGQETQYF. The rearrangement uses TRBV5-1 and TRBJ2-5; the D gene is possibly TRBD2 (6 bases). CDR3 length equals 16 residues. Germline lookup yields CDR1 SGHRS and CDR2 YFSETQ. V was pared by 0 bases and J by 2 bases, with 14 bases between.

This clonotype came up a few times. The chain recombines TRBV27 with TRBJ2-1; 7 nucleotides align to TRBD1. V was clipped by 2 bases and J by 8 bases; unmatched bases: 12. Looked up from germline, CDR1 is MNHEY and CDR2 is SMNVEV (reference sequence). This CDR3 has 16 amino acids. CDR3: CASSLARDSVGYEQFF. The CDR3 DNA sequence: TGTGCCAGCAGTTTAGCCCGGGACAGCGTTGGTTATGAGCAGTTCTTC.

This clonotype has just a few counts. The J gene is TRBJ2-3, the V gene TRBV15; 7 bases are shared with TRBD1. Unmatched junction bases numbered 14, after V lost 9 bases and J lost 2 bases. Per the germline V gene, CDR1 is LNHNV and CDR2 is YYDKDF (reference sequence). This CDR3 is built from 16 residues. CDR3 DNA sequence: TGTGCCACTGCGAATACGAGGACAGGCCCCACAGATACGCAGTATTTT. Its protein product is CATANTRTGPTDTQYF.

The rearrangement links TRBV30 to TRBJ2-1; D perhaps matches TRBD2 (5 bases). Trimming pared 5 bases from V and 2 bases from J, leaving 13 bases between. CDR3 length equals 14 residues. Germline-derived CDR1 and CDR2 are GTSNPN and SVGIG (reference sequence). CDR3 amino acids: CAWGWERTYNEQFF. The CDR3 DNA sequence: TGTGCCTGGGGCTGGGAGCGAACCTACAATGAGCAGTTCTTC.

The chain has TRBV18 and TRBJ1-3; unclear D gene. Trimming cost V 2 bases and J 0 bases, with 5 bases left between them. This CDR3 region has 14 residues. CDR1 KGHSH and CDR2 LQKENI come from the germline V gene. CDR3 region: CASSPGLSGNTIYF. DNA for the CDR3: TGTGCCAGCTCACCAGGGCTCTCTGGAAACACCATATATTTT.

The V call is TRBV20-1, the J call TRBJ1-1; tentative D call: TRBD1 (5 bases). This CDR3 contains 15 residues. V lost 3 bases, J lost 8 bases, and 22 bases lay in between. Germline CDR1 and CDR2: DFQATT and SNEGSKA (reference sequence). As DNA, the CDR3 is TGCAGTGCTAGTCCATTCGGGGGTGCATCAAAAGAAGCTTTCTTT. Amino acids: CSASPFGGASKEAFF.